These 7 T cell receptor beta chains were all obtained from the same sample, sequenced in a study of cytomegalovirus exposure and HLA in healthy donors listed by TCRdb under 2017. Libraries came from the immunoSEQ multiplex PCR assay. A mixture of 60 forward primers for TCR Vbeta segments and 13 reverse primers for TCR Jbeta segments was used in the multiplex PCR. Imported from immuneACCESS, the table was reduced by TCRdb to in-frame sequences with V and J called. These copies leave out some clones; in studies compared against another copy, an unresolved V gene accounts for under half, and the cause of the remainder is not known. This sample lists 95,000 to 150,000 clones; approximately 77% were detected once. More than 1.5% of the sample is taken by the ten largest. Sample: PBMCs. These receptors all stem from a man in his late teens or twenties in good health and CMV-seronegative.

The CDR3 DNA reads TGTGCCAGCAGTTACTCATCCTCGGGGGAAGGTGAAGCTTTCTTT. Translating it yields CASSYSSSGEGEAFF. This chain connects TRBV6-5 to TRBJ1-1; tentative D call: TRBD1 (5 bases). The CDR3 has 15 residues. The ends were cut back, 0 bases at V and 7 bases at J, with 15 bases in the middle. Per germline, CDR1 MNHEY and CDR2 SVGAGI.

The chain recombines TRBV6-5 with TRBJ2-7; 7 bases map to TRBD2. This CDR3 is built from 14 residues. The germline V gene encodes CDR1 MNHEY and CDR2 SVGAGI. V lost 2 bases to trimming and J lost 5 bases; unmatched junction nucleotides: 6. Written as DNA, the CDR3 is TGTGCCAGCAGTTACCCGGGGAGGGTCCACGAGCAGTACTTC. Its protein is CASSYPGRVHEQYF.

V usage is TRBV11-2 and J usage is TRBJ2-2, with 9 bases matching TRBD2. Losses at the gene ends were 2 bases for V and 4 bases for J; bases not matched to a gene: 8. CDR1 is SGHAT and CDR2 is FQNNGV in the germline V gene. CDR3 length: 17 residues. The CDR3 DNA follows: TGTGCCAGCAGCTTAATGGATAGCGGGGGTACCACCGGGGAGCTGTTTTTT. It codes for CASSLMDSGGTTGELFF.

The sample holds a few counts of this clone. The V and J genes are TRBV7-9 and TRBJ1-1; the D gene is possibly TRBD1 (5 bases). The V end lost 2 bases, the J end lost 0 bases, and 10 bases lay between the germline ends. This CDR3 region has 15 residues. Germline V gene lookup returns CDR1 SEHNR and CDR2 FQNEAQ (reference sequence). This chain's CDR3 is CASSLSTGLNTEAFF. The CDR3, as DNA: TGTGCCAGCAGCTTATCTACAGGCCTGAACACTGAAGCTTTCTTT.

The chain joins TRBV11-2 to TRBJ2-3; no definite D call. The germline CDR1 and CDR2 sequences are SGHAT and FQNNGV. The CDR3 runs to 16 residues. Trimming stripped 2 bases from V and 1 base from J, with 13 bases between. This CDR3 reads CASSLTPGKGTDTQYF. The CDR3 DNA reads as TGTGCCAGCAGCTTAACCCCAGGCAAAGGCACAGATACGCAGTATTTT.

The chain couples TRBV5-6 to TRBJ2-7; 7 bases are a match to TRBD2. The germline V gene has CDR1 SGHDT and CDR2 YYEEEE. V was clipped by 1 base and J by 3 bases; unmatched bases: 4. The CDR3 has 14 amino acids. CDR3 region: CASSLFGGSYEQYF. The CDR3 nucleotides are TGTGCCAGCAGCTTGTTCGGGGGGAGCTACGAGCAGTACTTC.

This chain links TRBV19 with TRBJ1-5, with TRBD1 as a possible D gene (6 bases). The CDR3 has 13 residues. V was trimmed by 7 bases and J by 7 bases, leaving 14 bases between them. Germline CDR1 LNHDA, CDR2 SQIVND (reference sequence). CDR3 residues: CASIRGFGQPQHF. The CDR3 DNA follows: TGTGCCAGTATAAGGGGGTTCGGACAGCCCCAGCATTTT.